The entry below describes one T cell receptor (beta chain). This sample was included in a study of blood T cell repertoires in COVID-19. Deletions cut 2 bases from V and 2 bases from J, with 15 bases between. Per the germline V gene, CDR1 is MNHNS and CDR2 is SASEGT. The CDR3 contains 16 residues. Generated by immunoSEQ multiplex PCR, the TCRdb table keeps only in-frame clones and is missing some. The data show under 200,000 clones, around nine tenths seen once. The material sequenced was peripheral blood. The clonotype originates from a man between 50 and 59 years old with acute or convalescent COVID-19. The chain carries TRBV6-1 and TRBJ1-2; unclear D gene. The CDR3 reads CASSESPGNPNYGYTF. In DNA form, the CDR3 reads TGTGCCAGCAGTGAAAGTCCCGGGAACCCGAACTATGGCTACACCTTC.